The 27 T cell receptor beta chains given below trace back to one sample, sequenced in a study of T cell therapy after organ transplantation. These receptors' antigens are unknown. Specified time point: 4-8 weeks after completion of therapy. Here immunoSEQ multiplex PCR was the method, and the copy in TCRdb shows in-frame clones only, minus some. Of about 4,800 clones in the sample, almost 70% were seen once. Sequencing used CD8+ T cells from blood, obtained after autologous CMV-specific T cell therapy. These receptors were taken from a human patient who had received a solid organ transplant and had CMV disease. Some T cells may possibly be graft donor cells.

V usage is TRBV4-1 and J usage is TRBJ2-7; D not resolved. This CDR3 is built from 12 residues. In germline, CDR1 is MGHRA, CDR2 YSYEKL. V was cut by 1 base and J by 5 bases, with 6 bases left in between. CDR3 region: CASSQGTNEQYF. The CDR3 DNA reads TGCGCCAGCAGCCAAGGTACAAACGAGCAGTACTTC.

This clone qualifies as medium-sized (0.01 to 0.1%). The V gene is TRBV6-1, the J gene TRBJ2-5; D ambiguous. The CDR3 extends over 15 amino acids. Germline CDR1 MNHNS, CDR2 SASEGT. Trimming took off 5 bases at V and 1 base at J, with 14 bases between the two ends. CDR3 loop: CASSPWLGVQETQYF. CDR3 DNA: TGTGCCAGCAGTCCCTGGCTTGGGGTCCAAGAGACCCAGTACTTC.

The chain links TRBV5-1 to TRBJ1-2, with D possibly being TRBD1 (5 bases). In germline, CDR1 is SGHRS, CDR2 YFSETQ. The CDR3 is 12 amino acids. Trimming shortened V by 0 bases and J by 8 bases, and 8 bases separated the two germline ends. CDR3 in amino acids: CASSLEPGGYTF. The DNA of the CDR3 is TGCGCCAGCAGCTTGGAGCCAGGGGGCTACACCTTC.

A few counts support this clone. The rearrangement links TRBV6-1 to TRBJ2-7, with 11 bases fitting TRBD2. The trim removed 3 bases at V and 4 bases at J, leaving 5 bases unmatched. Germline-derived CDR1 and CDR2 are MNHNS and SASEGT. The CDR3 is 15 amino acids. The CDR3 DNA reads TGTGCCAGCAGTGACCTAGCGGGAGGCTCTTACGAGCAGTACTTC. Its translation: CASSDLAGGSYEQYF.

V gene TRBV7-8 combines with J gene TRBJ1-1; D is uncertain. Per the germline V gene, CDR1 is SGHVS and CDR2 is FQNEAQ. The CDR3 is 15 residues long. The V and J ends lost 3 bases and 2 bases respectively, with 13 bases between them. The CDR3 bases are TGTGCCAGCAGCTTGGCCGGCGCGGACAACACTGAAGCTTTCTTT. Translated, it gives CASSLAGADNTEAFF.

V is TRBV7-2 and J is TRBJ2-1, with D perhaps being TRBD1 or TRBD2 (5 bases each). Trimming removed 1 base at V and 0 bases at J, with 13 bases between. Looked up from germline, CDR1 is SGHTA and CDR2 is FQGNSA. The CDR3 has 17 amino acids. The CDR3 spells CASSLGDGYSSYNEQFF. In DNA, the CDR3 is TGTGCCAGCAGCTTAGGGGACGGTTACAGCTCCTACAATGAGCAGTTCTTC.

This clone has more than one count but fewer than ten. The CDR3 DNA reads TGTGCCAGCAGCCCGAAGCCCGTAGAGTCACCCCTCCACTTT. This translates into CASSPKPVESPLHF. The V call is TRBV4-2, the J call TRBJ1-6; D remains ambiguous. There are 14 residues in the CDR3. V shed 4 bases and J shed 10 bases, with 14 bases lying between them. Germline V gene data show CDR1 as LGHNA and CDR2 as YNFKEQ.

The chain is built from TRBV11-2 and TRBJ2-3; D remains unclear. V lost 11 bases and J 1 base, leaving 10 bases between the germline ends. This CDR3 region has 12 residues. From germline, CDR1 is SGHAT and CDR2 FQNNGV. The CDR3 reads CASGNRTDTQYF. The CDR3 DNA reads as TGTGCCTCCGGAAATCGCACAGATACGCAGTATTTT.

The chain uses TRBV28 and TRBJ2-7, with D possibly TRBD2 on 5 matching bases. V was clipped by 1 base and J by 7 bases, with 14 bases between them. The V gene's germline CDR1 is MDHEN and CDR2 SYDVKM. The CDR3 runs 14 residues. The DNA for the CDR3 is TGTGCCAGCAGTTTATCGGGGAATACGGGTGAGCAGTACTTC. Amino acid sequence: CASSLSGNTGEQYF.

The chain's CDR3 is CASTPGGPLGEQFF. The CDR3 bases are TGTGCCAGCACCCCGGGGGGCCCTCTGGGTGAGCAGTTCTTC. This chain joins TRBV6-5 and TRBJ2-1; possibly TRBD2 for D (7 bases). CDR1 is MNHEY, CDR2 SVGAGI, per germline. The V gene lost 7 bases and the J gene lost 9 bases, with 19 bases spanning the gap. The CDR3 runs 14 residues.

A remark on this clone: Germline is not matched at one junction end, which may reflect a read error. The CDR3 reads CASSYSNNQPQHF. The CDR3 nucleotides are TGTGCCAGCAGTTACTCGAATAATCAGCCCCAGCATTTT. This sequence joins TRBV10-3 and TRBJ1-5; D not certain. CDR1 and CDR2 (germline): ENHRY, SYGVKD. The CDR3 has 13 amino acids.

This chain joins TRBV29-1 and TRBJ1-1; 7 bases fit TRBD1. Germline values: CDR1 SQVTM, CDR2 ANQGSEA. Germline trimming cut 7 bases from V and 0 bases from J; bases unmatched to any gene: 8. This CDR3 contains 14 residues. CDR3 in DNA: TGCAGCGGAGCCGGGACAGTATTGAACACTGAAGCTTTCTTT. Amino acid sequence: CSGAGTVLNTEAFF.

CDR3 amino acids: CASSGREGQGVDGYTF. DNA of the CDR3: TGTGCCAGCAGTGGAAGGGAGGGACAGGGCGTGGATGGCTACACCTTC. The V gene is TRBV6-4, the J gene TRBJ1-2; 9 nucleotides line up with TRBD1. The CDR3 is 16 residues long. Germline V lookup: CDR1 MRHNA, CDR2 SNTAGT. The trim removed 4 bases at V and 6 bases at J, leaving 12 bases unmatched.

The V and J genes are TRBV28 and TRBJ1-5; D perhaps matches TRBD1 (5 bases). The germline V gene has CDR1 MDHEN and CDR2 SYDVKM. CDR3 length: 16 amino acids. The V end lost 4 bases, the J end lost 2 bases, and 15 bases lay between the germline ends. The DNA for the CDR3 is TGTGCCAGCAGTTCAAGGGACTCCTTGGGCAATCAGCCCCAGCATTTT. It translates to CASSSRDSLGNQPQHF.

The chain uses TRBV27 and TRBJ2-7, with D tentatively TRBD2 (5 bases). The CDR3 runs 13 residues. V lost 4 bases and J lost 1, with 8 bases in between. Germline V gene data show CDR1 as MNHEY and CDR2 as SMNVEV (reference sequence). The CDR3 region has the DNA TGTGCCAGCAGTTACGGGGATTCCTACGAGCAGTACTTC. Encoded protein: CASSYGDSYEQYF.

Sample share makes this clone medium-sized (0.01 to 0.1%). V gene TRBV2 combines with J gene TRBJ1-1; D call uncertain. CDR3 size: 14 residues. The ends were cut back, 3 bases at V and 0 bases at J, with 8 bases in the middle. Germline V gene data show CDR1 as SNHLY and CDR2 as FYNNEI. CDR3 DNA: TGTGCCAGCAGTGATCCCACTATGAACACTGAAGCTTTCTTT. Translated, it gives CASSDPTMNTEAFF.

This clone was observed a handful of times. The chain employs TRBV7-9 and TRBJ1-3; 7 nucleotides match TRBD1. Germline CDR1 reads SEHNR; CDR2 reads FQNEAQ (reference sequence). The V segment lost 5 bases and the J segment 3 bases; nucleotides outside the gene matches: 7. The CDR3 contains 15 residues. The CDR3 sequence: CASSPPNRGGNTIYF. CDR3 DNA sequence: TGTGCCAGCAGCCCCCCGAACAGGGGTGGAAACACCATATATTTT.

This clone occurred a few times. The rearrangement joins TRBV7-9 to TRBJ1-2; D gene uncertain. Trimming shortened V by 1 base and J by 8 bases, and 17 bases separated the two germline ends. Germline V gene sequence: CDR1 SEHNR, CDR2 FQNEAQ (reference sequence). This CDR3 comprises 15 residues. The CDR3, as DNA: TGTGCCAGCAGCTTAGGTCGCGGAGGACTTAGCGGCTACACCTTC. This sequence encodes CASSLGRGGLSGYTF.

The chain uses TRBV7-2 and TRBJ2-3; perhaps TRBD1 as D (6 bases). Trimming pared 1 base from V and 1 base from J, leaving 12 bases between. Looked up from germline, CDR1 is SGHTA and CDR2 is FQGNSA. The CDR3 is 16 residues long. In DNA, the CDR3 is TGTGCCAGCAGCTTAGACAGGGTTGGGGGCACAGATACGCAGTATTTT. Its protein product is CASSLDRVGGTDTQYF. Using reference TRBV7-2 and TRBJ2-3 for the parts outside the CDR3, the full variable domain is GAGVSQSPSNKVTEKGKDVELRCDPISGHTALYWYRQSLGQGLEFLIYFQGNSAPDKSGLPSDRFSAERTGGSVSTLTIQRTQQEDSAVYLCASSLDRVGGTDTQYFGPGTRLTVL.

This chain links TRBV15 with TRBJ1-2; 9 bases agree with TRBD1. Germline loops: CDR1 LNHNV, CDR2 YYDKDF (reference sequence). The CDR3 runs to 15 residues. Germline trimming cut 5 bases from V and 6 bases from J; bases unmatched to any gene: 10. The CDR3: CATSGRTDRGHGYTF. CDR3 DNA sequence: TGTGCCACCAGCGGGAGGACGGACAGGGGCCATGGCTACACCTTC. Using reference TRBV15 and TRBJ1-2 for the parts outside the CDR3, the full variable domain is DAMVIQNPRYQVTQFGKPVTLSCSQTLNHNVMYWYQQKSSQAPKLLFHYYDKDFNNEADTPDNFQSRRPNTSFCFLDIRSPGLGDTAMYLCATSGRTDRGHGYTFGSGTRLTVV.

V is TRBV6-5 and J is TRBJ2-7; D unclear. CDR1 and CDR2 from the germline V gene are MNHEY and SVGAGI. Trimming took 5 bases from V and 3 from J, leaving 11 bases between them. The CDR3 is 13 amino acids. The CDR3 loop is CASSEPHSYEQYF. DNA for the CDR3: TGTGCCAGCAGTGAACCACACAGCTACGAGCAGTACTTC.

This chain connects TRBV15 to TRBJ2-1, with TRBD1 as a possible D gene (6 bases). This CDR3 has 13 amino acids. CDR1 and CDR2 (germline): LNHNV, YYDKDF (reference sequence). Deletions cut 5 bases from V and 6 bases from J, with 11 bases between. In DNA form, the CDR3 reads TGTGCCACCAGCTCGCGCAGGGGCAATGAGCAGTTCTTC. This translates into CATSSRRGNEQFF. The whole variable domain, filled in from reference TRBV15 and TRBJ2-1, reads DAMVIQNPRYQVTQFGKPVTLSCSQTLNHNVMYWYQQKSSQAPKLLFHYYDKDFNNEADTPDNFQSRRPNTSFCFLDIRSPGLGDTAMYLCATSSRRGNEQFFGPGTRLTVL.

This clone has just a few counts. A read error may be the cause here, since a much bigger clone is one base away. This same CDR3 is encoded by further DNA sequences in the sample. This chain links TRBV6-6 with TRBJ2-1; no firm D call. V gave up 0 bases and J gave up 6 bases, with 6 bases separating them. The CDR3 has 13 amino acids. Germline V CDR1 and CDR2: MNHNY, SVGAGI (reference sequence). This chain's CDR3 is CASSYSNVNEQFF. DNA for the CDR3: TGTGCCAGCAGTTACTCGAATGTCAATGAGCAGTTCTTC.

The chain carries TRBV4-2 and TRBJ1-3; D call uncertain. Trimming took off 1 base at V and 0 bases at J, with 16 bases between the two ends. The germline gives CDR1 LGHNA, CDR2 YNFKEQ. The CDR3 totals 18 residues. Written as DNA, the CDR3 is TGTGCCAGCAGCCAAGTTGCAAGTACACCCTTCTCTGGAAACACCATATATTTT. Translation gives CASSQVASTPFSGNTIYF.

The chain employs TRBV4-1 and TRBJ2-1; TRBD2 matches at 8 bases. The germline gives CDR1 MGHRA, CDR2 YSYEKL. The CDR3 consists of 16 residues. With V trimmed by 4 bases and J by 5 bases, 10 bases remained unmatched. The DNA for the CDR3 is TGCGCCAGCAGCCTCCTCGGACCGGGAGGGGACAATGAGCAGTTCTTC. It codes for CASSLLGPGGDNEQFF.

This clone came up a few times. This rearrangement joins TRBV6-6 to TRBJ1-2; tentative D call: TRBD1 (5 bases). This CDR3 has 11 residues. CDR1 and CDR2 from the germline V gene are MNHNY and SVGAGI (reference sequence). Trimming removed 4 bases at V and 8 bases at J, with 8 bases between. The CDR3 loop is CASSSGLGYTF. The DNA for the CDR3 is TGTGCCAGCAGTTCAGGGTTAGGCTACACCTTC.

By its share, this clone is medium-sized. The gene calls are TRBV27 and TRBJ1-3, with D maybe TRBD1 (6 bases). CDR3 length: 14 amino acids. The V and J ends lost 6 bases and 1 base respectively, with 10 bases between them. Germline CDR1 and CDR2: MNHEY and SMNVEV (reference sequence). CDR3 in amino acids: CASRIQGSGNTIYF. The CDR3 nucleotides are TGTGCCAGCAGGATACAGGGTTCTGGAAACACCATATATTTT.